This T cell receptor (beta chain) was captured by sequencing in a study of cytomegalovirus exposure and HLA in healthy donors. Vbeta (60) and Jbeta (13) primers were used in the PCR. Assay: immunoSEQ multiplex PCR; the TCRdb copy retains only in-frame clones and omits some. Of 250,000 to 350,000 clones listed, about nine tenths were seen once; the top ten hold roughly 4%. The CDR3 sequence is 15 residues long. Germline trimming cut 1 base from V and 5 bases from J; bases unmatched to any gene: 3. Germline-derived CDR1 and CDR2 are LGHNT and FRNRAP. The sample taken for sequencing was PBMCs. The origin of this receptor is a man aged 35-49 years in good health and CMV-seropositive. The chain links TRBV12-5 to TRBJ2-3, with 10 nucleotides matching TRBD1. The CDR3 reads CASGLGTGGIDTQYF. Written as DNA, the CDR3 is TGTGCTAGTGGTTTGGGGACAGGGGGAATAGATACGCAGTATTTT.